The 26 T cell receptor beta chains below come from one sample, sequenced in a study of OX40 agonist ivuxolimab in advanced cancers. Method: immunoSEQ multiplex PCR; TCRdb's copy keeps in-frame clones and lacks some. This sample has tens of thousands of clones, with about 82% found just once. This specimen consisted of CD4+ or CD8+ T cells sorted from blood, obtained in a trial of the OX40 agonist ivuxolimab. These receptors were taken from an adult with an advanced solid tumor such as melanoma, head and neck, liver or kidney cancer.

The chain has TRBV6-6 and TRBJ1-2; D is unresolved. The germline V and J ends were trimmed by 2 bases and 4 bases, with 14 bases remaining between them. In germline, CDR1 is MNHNY, CDR2 SVGAGI (reference sequence). This CDR3 is built from 15 residues. The CDR3 loop is CASSYRGRELYGYTF. The CDR3 nucleotides are TGTGCCAGCAGTTACCGCGGGCGGGAACTCTATGGCTACACCTTC.

The J gene is TRBJ1-1, the V gene TRBV11-2, with TRBD1 matching over 7 bases. V trimming: 3 bases; J trimming: 3 bases; junction bases outside the gene matches: 4. The length of the CDR3 is 14 residues. The germline gives CDR1 SGHAT, CDR2 FQNNGV. For the CDR3, the DNA is TGTGCCAGCAGCTTTCGGACAGGATACACTGAAGCTTTCTTT. This codes for CASSFRTGYTEAFF.

V and J are TRBV10-2 and TRBJ2-3; a possible D gene is TRBD2 (6 bases). Germline V gives CDR1 WSHSY, CDR2 SAAADI. The V gene lost 6 bases and the J gene lost 7 bases, with 23 bases spanning the gap. There are 16 residues in the CDR3. The CDR3 region is CASRRGFTGAHNTQYF. The CDR3, as DNA: TGCGCCAGCAGGCGCGGCTTTACGGGAGCGCATAATACGCAGTATTTT.

The chain has TRBV2 and TRBJ2-2, with 13 positions matching TRBD2. V was clipped by 6 bases and J by 7 bases; unmatched bases: 5. The CDR3 covers 15 residues. From germline, CDR1 is SNHLY and CDR2 FYNNEI. The CDR3 protein is CASSSTSGRDGELFF. The DNA for the CDR3 is TGTGCCAGCAGCTCCACTAGCGGGAGGGACGGGGAGCTGTTTTTT.

The V and J genes are TRBV20-1 and TRBJ2-7; D is tentatively TRBD1 or TRBD2 (5 bases each). The CDR3 is made up of 10 amino acids. In germline, CDR1 is DFQATT, CDR2 SNEGSKA (reference sequence). Trimming took off 6 bases at V and 7 bases at J, with 10 bases between the two ends. CDR3 region: CSAWDEEQYF. DNA for the CDR3: TGCAGTGCATGGGACGAAGAGCAGTACTTC.

The rearrangement uses TRBV19 and TRBJ1-1; unclear D gene. The CDR3 has 13 residues. Germline CDR1 and CDR2: LNHDA and SQIVND (reference sequence). V lost 3 bases and J 1 base, leaving 6 bases between the germline ends. DNA for the CDR3: TGTGCCAGTAGTATGCAGAGGAACACTGAAGCTTTCTTT. This gives the protein CASSMQRNTEAFF.

The rearrangement uses TRBV19 and TRBJ2-3; the D gene is possibly TRBD1 (6 bases). Trimming removed 6 bases from V and 5 bases from J, with 21 bases in between. Germline CDR1 LNHDA, CDR2 SQIVND (reference sequence). The CDR3 consists of 16 residues. CDR3 bases: TGTGCCAGTAGCAAGGACCAGGGGTTGGGATTAGATACGCAGTATTTT. Its translation: CASSKDQGLGLDTQYF.

The table lists this clone with a few counts. The chain has TRBV6-1 and TRBJ1-5; the D is unclear. CDR1 is MNHNS and CDR2 is SASEGT in the germline V gene. The germline V and J ends were trimmed by 1 base and 0 bases, with 7 bases remaining between them. This CDR3 comprises 15 residues. In DNA form, the CDR3 reads TGTGCCAGCAGTGAAGAGCGCTTTAGCAATCAGCCCCAGCATTTT. It translates to CASSEERFSNQPQHF.

CDR3 amino acids: CASISGRESDTQYF. Here the CDR3 DNA reads TGTGCCAGTATCTCGGGCAGGGAGTCAGATACGCAGTATTTT. The chain carries TRBV19 and TRBJ2-3, with D possibly called TRBD1 or TRBD2 (5 bases each). CDR1 and CDR2 (germline): LNHDA, SQIVND (reference sequence). V lost 7 bases, J lost 4 bases, and 15 bases lay in between. CDR3 length equals 14 residues.

The chain couples TRBV5-8 to TRBJ1-1, with D maybe TRBD1 (6 bases). The CDR3 covers 15 residues. Per the germline V gene, CDR1 is SGHTS and CDR2 is YDEGEE. Between the trimmed V and J ends, which lost 1 base and 4 bases, there was a span of 14 bases. The CDR3 sequence: CASSLRGGQSTEAFF. CDR3 DNA sequence: TGTGCCAGCAGCTTGAGGGGGGGGCAAAGCACTGAAGCTTTCTTT.

This clone has ten or more counts. Here the CDR3 reads CASSVGTAGTGELFF. DNA of the CDR3: TGTGCCAGCTCCGTCGGGACAGCGGGGACCGGGGAGCTGTTTTTT. The chain joins TRBV18 to TRBJ2-2; D may be TRBD1 or TRBD2 (7 bases each). The CDR3 has 15 amino acids. The germline V and J ends were trimmed by 6 bases and 5 bases, with 16 bases remaining between them. The germline V gene has CDR1 KGHSH and CDR2 LQKENI.

The chain combines TRBV7-3 with TRBJ2-1; unclear D gene. Germline V gives CDR1 SGHTA, CDR2 FQGTGA. The CDR3 sequence is 12 residues long. V was trimmed by 4 bases and J by 5 bases, leaving 6 bases between them. CDR3 in amino acids: CASSYGNNEQFF. Here the CDR3 DNA reads TGTGCCAGCAGCTACGGTAACAATGAGCAGTTCTTC.

J is TRBJ1-2 and V is TRBV7-9, with D perhaps TRBD1 (5 bases). CDR3 length equals 15 residues. V lost 1 base, J lost 5 bases, and 14 bases lay in between. CDR1 is SEHNR, CDR2 FQNEAQ, per germline (reference sequence). CDR3 region: CASSLERVRGYGYTF. The CDR3 DNA follows: TGTGCCAGCAGCTTAGAGCGAGTTAGGGGATATGGCTACACCTTC.

The chain couples TRBV2 to TRBJ2-2, with 8 bases aligning to TRBD1. The CDR3 runs to 13 residues. Looked up from germline, CDR1 is SNHLY and CDR2 is FYNNEI. Germline trimming cut 7 bases from V and 7 bases from J; bases unmatched to any gene: 5. Written as DNA, the CDR3 is TGTGCCAGCAAGGACAGGGCAGGCGGGGAGCTGTTTTTT. Its protein is CASKDRAGGELFF.

Points on this clone: The same CDR3 arises from other DNA sequences in this sample as well. The rearrangement uses TRBV27 and TRBJ2-2; possible D gene TRBD2, 7 bases. The length of the CDR3 is 15 residues. The V end was cut by 3 bases, the J end by 5 bases, with 13 bases between. CDR1 MNHEY and CDR2 SMNVEV come from the germline V gene (reference sequence). The CDR3 bases are TGTGCCAGCAGTTTGAGGGGGGGCTCGACCGGGGAGCTGTTTTTT. It is translated as CASSLRGGSTGELFF.

The chain combines TRBV30 with TRBJ2-7; TRBD1 is a possible D gene (5 bases). The CDR3 totals 13 residues. Germline V gene sequence: CDR1 GTSNPN, CDR2 SVGIG (reference sequence). The germline V and J ends were trimmed by 5 bases and 5 bases, with 16 bases remaining between them. DNA for the CDR3: TGTGCCTGGGTTTTAGGGGCTGGAGACGAGCAGTACTTC. It specifies CAWVLGAGDEQYF.

The chain employs TRBV5-4 and TRBJ1-3; D uncertain. The CDR3 is 15 amino acids. Trimming removed 5 bases from V and 0 bases from J, with 12 bases in between. Germline V gene data show CDR1 as SGHNT and CDR2 as YYREEE (reference sequence). The CDR3 coding sequence is TGTGCCAGCAGAGAGAACGGGATCTCTGGAAACACCATATATTTT. Translation gives CASRENGISGNTIYF.

CDR3 DNA sequence: TGCGCCAGCAGCCAACCTTCGGGACTAGCGAGGACCTACGAGCAGTACTTC. Translating it yields CASSQPSGLARTYEQYF. This sequence joins TRBV4-1 and TRBJ2-7, with 10 bases identical to TRBD2. CDR1 and CDR2 from the germline V gene are MGHRA and YSYEKL. After removal of 2 bases from V and 2 bases from J, the junction contained 9 bases not matched to a gene. The CDR3 spans 17 residues.

The chain carries TRBV6-5 and TRBJ1-1; the D is unclear. V lost 5 bases and J 7 bases, leaving 8 bases between the germline ends. Germline CDR1 and CDR2: MNHEY and SVGAGI. The CDR3 has 11 amino acids. CDR3 region: CASSEFGEAFF. For the CDR3, the DNA is TGTGCCAGCAGTGAATTTGGTGAAGCTTTCTTT.

CDR3 region: CASSERRYEQYF. CDR3 coding DNA: TGTGCCAGCAGTGAAAGGAGGTACGAGCAGTACTTC. The V gene is TRBV6-1, the J gene TRBJ2-7; D may be TRBD2 (5 bases). The germline CDR1 and CDR2 sequences are MNHNS and SASEGT. Trimming pared 2 bases from V and 4 bases from J, leaving 6 bases between. This CDR3 contains 12 residues.

The chain links TRBV2 to TRBJ1-1; TRBD1 is a possible D gene (5 bases). Between the trimmed V and J ends, which lost 3 bases and 4 bases, there was a span of 9 bases. The CDR3 has 13 amino acids. The germline V gene has CDR1 SNHLY and CDR2 FYNNEI. CDR3 in DNA: TGTGCCAGCAGTGATAGGGGTGGCACTGAAGCTTTCTTT. As protein: CASSDRGGTEAFF.

V is TRBV9 and J is TRBJ2-7; perhaps TRBD1 as D (6 bases). V was trimmed by 0 bases and J by 3 bases, leaving 13 bases between them. Germline loops: CDR1 SGDLS, CDR2 YYNGEE. CDR3 length: 15 residues. The CDR3 nucleotides are TGTGCCAGCAGCGTAGAAGCAGGGGCGGGCTACGAGCAGTACTTC. Encoded protein: CASSVEAGAGYEQYF.

The gene calls are TRBV5-1 and TRBJ2-1, with D perhaps TRBD1 (7 bases). Germline CDR1 and CDR2: SGHRS and YFSETQ. V lost 0 bases and J lost 8, with 15 bases in between. The CDR3 covers 15 residues. The CDR3 sequence: CASSLARGVMDEQFF. CDR3 in DNA: TGCGCCAGCAGCTTGGCCAGGGGGGTGATGGATGAGCAGTTCTTC.

This rearrangement joins TRBV23-1 to TRBJ2-7; a possible D gene is TRBD1 (6 bases). TRBV23-1 is an open reading frame, and its role is uncertain. The CDR3 is made up of 14 amino acids. Trimming cost V 5 bases and J 4 bases, with 15 bases left between them. The CDR3 here is CASSEQGKLYEQYF. In nucleotides, the CDR3 is TGCGCCAGCAGTGAACAGGGAAAGTTGTACGAGCAGTACTTC.

The chain recombines TRBV14 with TRBJ2-6; D not resolved. V lost 4 bases and J lost 4, with 8 bases in between. CDR1 and CDR2 from the germline V gene are SGHDN and FVKESK. The length of the CDR3 is 14 residues. This chain's CDR3 is CASSLVRGANVLTF. CDR3 DNA: TGTGCCAGCAGCCTGGTAAGGGGGGCCAACGTCCTGACTTTC.

V is TRBV6-5 and J is TRBJ2-3; D remains ambiguous. This CDR3 is 11 amino acids long. Germline V gene sequence: CDR1 MNHEY, CDR2 SVGAGI. V lost 5 bases and J lost 7, with 7 bases in between. CDR3 sequence reads: CASSTFNTQYF. The CDR3 nucleotides are TGTGCCAGCAGTACCTTTAATACGCAGTATTTT.